A single sample is the source of the 3 T cell receptor beta chains below, sequenced in a study of early T cells in non-severe SARS-CoV-2 infection. TCRdb reanalysed the 5' RACE reads using MiXCR and keeps one entry per CDR3 protein. The data contain around 63,000 distinct CDR3 sequences, approximately 6% of them singletons. This sample comprised whole blood, obtained at baseline. These receptors all come from an adult who was a healthcare worker with PCR-confirmed SARS-CoV-2 infection or an uninfected control (not recorded which).

This CDR3 is CASHRQGGEKLFF. DNA of the CDR3: TGTGCCAGCCATCGGCAGGGTGGGGAAAAACTGTTTTTT. The rearrangement links TRBV2 to TRBJ1-4; maybe TRBD1 (5 bases). Germline V gene sequence: CDR1 SNHLY, CDR2 FYNNEI. The CDR3 contains 13 residues. Trimming shortened V by 8 bases and J by 8 bases, and 15 bases separated the two germline ends.

A few counts support this clonotype. J is TRBJ1-1 and V is TRBV20-1; no reliable D call. V lost 1 base, J lost 3 bases, and 3 bases lay in between. The CDR3 runs to 11 residues. CDR1 is DFQATT, CDR2 SNEGSKA, per germline (reference sequence). The CDR3 sequence is CSARGYTEAFF. CDR3 sequence (DNA): TGCAGTGCTAGAGGGTACACTGAAGCTTTCTTT.

In its sample, this clonotype was seen many times. V is TRBV19 and J is TRBJ1-5, with 7 bases fitting TRBD1. Looked up from germline, CDR1 is LNHDA and CDR2 is SQIVND (reference sequence). The CDR3 extends over 14 amino acids. V was clipped by 7 bases and J by 2 bases; unmatched bases: 5. CDR3 in DNA: TGTGCCAGTACCCGTGACAGGGGCAATCAGCCCCAGCATTTT. Its protein is CASTRDRGNQPQHF.